Listed below are T cell receptor beta chains from one sample, sequenced in a study of blood T cell repertoires in COVID-19. Sequencing was performed with immunoSEQ multiplex PCR; in TCRdb, only in-frame clones are kept and a portion is missing. The sample holds approximately 51,000 clones, roughly 87% seen once. Sequencing used peripheral blood. Receptor source: a man aged 45-65 years with active COVID-19. The CDR3 runs from the conserved cysteine through the conserved F or W. A D gene is named only where the DNA matches it firmly. Some rows have no size entry. The others give once, few or many, or a class for an expanded clone.

NA,17,NA,TRBJ2-6,TRBV3-1/TRBV3-2,TGTGCCAGCAGCCAAGACAGGGTCCTCTCTGGGGCCAACGTCCTGACTTTC,CASSQDRVLSGANVLTF
NA,12,NA,TRBJ2-7,TRBV7-9,TGTGCCAGCAGCCCCGGGGAGTCTGTGCAGTACTTC,CASSPGESVQYF
TRBD2,17,NA,TRBJ2-5,TRBV7-6,TGTGCCAGCAGCTTACAGGGACTAGCGGGAGGCCAAGAGACCCAGTACTTC,CASSLQGLAGGQETQYF
TRBD1,13,NA,TRBJ2-5,TRBV5-1,TGCGCCAGCGGGACAGGGGCAGGAGAGACCCAGTACTTC,CASGTGAGETQYF
NA,16,NA,TRBJ1-4,TRBV7-2,TGTGCCAGCAGCTTCGGCGGGGGCGGAACTAATGAAAAACTGTTTTTT,CASSFGGGGTNEKLFF
TRBD1,16,NA,TRBJ2-1,TRBV7-9,TGTGCCAGCAGCTTAGGGGACAGGGGGCTACGAGATGAGCAGTTCTTC,CASSLGDRGLRDEQFF
TRBD1,16,NA,TRBJ2-3,TRBV7-9,TGTGCCAGCAGCTTTCACTCGACAGGGATCACAGATACGCAGTATTTT,CASSFHSTGITDTQYF
NA,16,NA,TRBJ1-5,TRBV27,TGTGCCAGCAGTCCTAGGCAGGGATCTAGCAATCAGCCCCAGCATTTT,CASSPRQGSSNQPQHF
TRBD2,15,once,TRBJ2-5,TRBV11-2,TGTGCCAGCACCTTACAAGCGGGGGGTATTGAGACCCAGTACTTC,CASTLQAGGIETQYF
NA,13,NA,TRBJ2-5,TRBV12-3/TRBV12-4,TGTGCCAGCAGTGGCGGGACCGAGGGGACCCAGTACTTC,CASSGGTEGTQYF
TRBD2,15,NA,TRBJ2-5,TRBV5-1,TGCGCCAGCAGCTTGGAGGGACTATATTTGGAGACCCAGTACTTC,CASSLEGLYLETQYF
TRBD1,15,NA,TRBJ1-1,TRBV15,TGTGCCACCAGCAGAACATGGGACAGTAGCACTGAAGCTTTCTTT,CATSRTWDSSTEAFF
NA,13,NA,TRBJ1-6,TRBV2,TGTGCCAGCGTACCAATCCTAAATTCACCCCTCCACTTT,CASVPILNSPLHF
NA,13,NA,TRBJ2-5,TRBV5-1,TGCGCCAGCAGCTCCCAGGGACAAGAGACCCAGTACTTC,CASSSQGQETQYF
NA,17,NA,TRBJ1-3,TRBV5-1,TGCGCCAGCAGCTTGGAAGTGACAGGACCCTCTGGAAACACCATATATTTT,CASSLEVTGPSGNTIYF
NA,15,NA,TRBJ1-1,TRBV5-6,TGTGCCAGCAGCTTGTATTCATACATGAACACTGAAGCTTTCTTT,CASSLYSYMNTEAFF
NA,15,NA,TRBJ1-3,TRBV10-3,TGTGCCATCAGTGATTTTGACAGATTCAGAAACACCATATATTTT,CAISDFDRFRNTIYF
NA,17,NA,TRBJ1-1,TRBV9,TGTGCCAGCAGCGTAAACCGGGACAAGGGTTCGAACACTGAAGCTTTCTTT,CASSVNRDKGSNTEAFF
TRBD2,16,NA,TRBJ2-3,TRBV4-1,TGCGCCAGCAGCCATCCACTAGCGGCCAGCACAGATACGCAGTATTTT,CASSHPLAASTDTQYF
NA,14,few,TRBJ1-5,TRBV18,TGTGCCAGCTCACCGGGCCAGGAAGATCAGCCCCAGCATTTT,CASSPGQEDQPQHF
NA,14,NA,TRBJ2-7,TRBV2,TGTGCCAGCAGTGAATCGGTGTTAGCATACGAGCAGTACTTC,CASSESVLAYEQYF
NA,13,NA,TRBJ2-1,TRBV3-1/TRBV3-2,TGTGCCAGCAGCCAAACGGTCTACAATGAGCAGTTCTTC,CASSQTVYNEQFF
NA,13,NA,TRBJ2-5,TRBV7-2,TGTGCCAGCAGCTTCGAGACTTCGGGGACCCAGTACTTC,CASSFETSGTQYF
TRBD2,14,once,TRBJ2-1,TRBV18,TGTGCCAGCCGAGCGGGAGGGAGTTACAATGAGCAGTTCTTC,CASRAGGSYNEQFF
NA,14,NA,TRBJ1-5,TRBV19,TGTGCCAGTAGCCCCTATGCGGGCAATCAGCCCCAGCATTTT,CASSPYAGNQPQHF
NA,16,NA,TRBJ2-2,TRBV27,TGTGCCAGCAGTTTATCGGGCAGGGTAGACACCGGGGAGCTGTTTTTT,CASSLSGRVDTGELFF
TRBD1,13,NA,TRBJ1-2,TRBV9,TGTGCCAGCAGCACAGACAGGGGCCATGGTTACACCTTC,CASSTDRGHGYTF
TRBD1,14,NA,TRBJ2-2,TRBV6-5,TGTGCCAGCAGCCTGACAGGGAGTACCGGGGAGCTGTTTTTT,CASSLTGSTGELFF
NA,15,once,TRBJ2-2,TRBV3-1/TRBV3-2,TGTGCCAGCAGCCAACAGGGAACGAACACCGGGGAGCTGTTTTTT,CASSQQGTNTGELFF
TRBD2,15,NA,TRBJ2-7,TRBV7-8,TGTGCCAGCAGCCCCATGACTAGCGGGAGTTTACAGCAGTACTTC,CASSPMTSGSLQQYF
NA,15,NA,TRBJ2-2,TRBV4-2,TGTGCCAGCAGCCAAAGGACAGCGAACACCGGGGAGCTGTTTTTT,CASSQRTANTGELFF
TRBD1,15,NA,TRBJ1-2,TRBV6-5,TGTGCCAGCAGTTCTCCGGGACAGGGGTACTATGGCTACACCTTC,CASSSPGQGYYGYTF
TRBD1,14,NA,TRBJ2-5,TRBV10-3,TGTGCCATCAGTGTGACAGGGAGAAAAGAGACCCAGTACTTC,CAISVTGRKETQYF
TRBD2,17,NA,TRBJ2-7,TRBV5-1,TGCGCCAGCAGCTTGGCACCCCCTAGCGGGGGTTCCTACGAGCAGTACTTC,CASSLAPPSGGSYEQYF
NA,13,NA,TRBJ1-1,TRBV25-1,TGTGCCAGCATAGGACAACCGAACACTGAAGCTTTCTTT,CASIGQPNTEAFF
TRBD1,12,once,TRBJ2-7,TRBV2,TGTGCCAGCAGTTACAGGGGTTACGAGCAGTACTTC,CASSYRGYEQYF
NA,12,few,TRBJ1-5,TRBV12-3/TRBV12-4,TGTGCCAGCACCCAGGGAAATCAGCCCCAGCATTTT,CASTQGNQPQHF
TRBD1,12,NA,TRBJ1-1,TRBV27,TGTGCCAGCATTACGGGACAGGGTGTTGCTTTCTTT,CASITGQGVAFF
NA,18,NA,TRBJ1-5,TRBV7-6,TGTGCCAGCAGCTTATATCCCCCCCGCGCCCTTCGGGATCAGCCCCAGCATTTT,CASSLYPPRALRDQPQHF
NA,15,NA,TRBJ2-1,TRBV7-6,TGTGCCAGCAGCTTATGGACCGGAGCGGACAATGAGCAGTTCTTC,CASSLWTGADNEQFF
NA,14,NA,TRBJ2-5,TRBV2,TGTGCCAGCAGTGAAAACAGGGATCAAGAGACCCAGTACTTC,CASSENRDQETQYF
NA,16,NA,TRBJ2-7,TRBV7-2,TGTGCCAGCAGCTTAGTACCGGCGCGGTTCTCCTACGAGCAGTACTTC,CASSLVPARFSYEQYF
TRBD1,14,once,TRBJ2-7,TRBV27,TGTGCCAGCAGTTTTTCGACAGGGGCCTACGAGCAGTACTTC,CASSFSTGAYEQYF
TRBD1,16,NA,TRBJ2-5,TRBV19,TGTGCCAGTAGTATATTGACAGGGGGACGGGGGAGAACCCAGTACTTC,CASSILTGGRGRTQYF
TRBD1,13,NA,TRBJ2-3,TRBV19,TGTGCCAGTAGTATAGAGTTCGGACAGGCCGGATATTTT,CASSIEFGQAGYF
NA,13,NA,TRBJ1-5,TRBV27,TGTGCCAGCAGTGAACAGGGTAGGCAGCCCCAGCATTTT,CASSEQGRQPQHF
TRBD2,13,NA,TRBJ2-7,TRBV20-1,TGCAGTGCCAGTAGCGGGAGGATCAACGAGCAGTACTTC,CSASSGRINEQYF
NA,15,few,TRBJ2-2,TRBV6-5,TGTGCCAGCAGTTACATACAGGCGTTAGGCGGGGAGCTGTTTTTT,CASSYIQALGGELFF
TRBD1,14,once,TRBJ2-7,TRBV19,TGTGCCAGTAGTCCTTTGACAGGGACCCGCGAGCAGTACTTC,CASSPLTGTREQYF
TRBD1,14,NA,TRBJ2-7,TRBV3-1/TRBV3-2,TGTGCCAGCAGCCTTGGGACAGATCCCTGGGAGCAGTACTTC,CASSLGTDPWEQYF